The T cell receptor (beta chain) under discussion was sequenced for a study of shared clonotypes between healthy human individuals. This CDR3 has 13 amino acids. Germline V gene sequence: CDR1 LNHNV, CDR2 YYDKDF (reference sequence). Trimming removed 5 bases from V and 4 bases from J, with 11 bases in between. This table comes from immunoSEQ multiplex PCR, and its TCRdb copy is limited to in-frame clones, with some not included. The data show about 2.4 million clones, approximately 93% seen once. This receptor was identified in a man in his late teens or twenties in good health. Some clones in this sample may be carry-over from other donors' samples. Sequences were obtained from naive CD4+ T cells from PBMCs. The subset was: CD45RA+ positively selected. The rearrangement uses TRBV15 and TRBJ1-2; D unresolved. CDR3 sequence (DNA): TGTGCCACCAGCGGAGCCCCGAGCTATGGCTACACCTTC. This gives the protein CATSGAPSYGYTF.